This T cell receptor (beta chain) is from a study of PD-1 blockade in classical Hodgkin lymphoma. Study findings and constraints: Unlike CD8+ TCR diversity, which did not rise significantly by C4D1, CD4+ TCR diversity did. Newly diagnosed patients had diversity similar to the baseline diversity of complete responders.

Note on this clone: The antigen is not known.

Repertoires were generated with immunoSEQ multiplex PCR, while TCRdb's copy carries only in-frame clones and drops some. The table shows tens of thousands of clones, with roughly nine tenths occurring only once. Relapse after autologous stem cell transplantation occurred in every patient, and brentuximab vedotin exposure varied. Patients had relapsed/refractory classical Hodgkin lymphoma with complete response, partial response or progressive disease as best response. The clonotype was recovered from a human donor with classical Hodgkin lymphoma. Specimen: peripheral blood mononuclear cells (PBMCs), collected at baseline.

The CDR3 nucleotides read TGTGCCAGCAGCCTACTGGACAGACCCTACGAGCAGTACTTC. Protein product: CASSLLDRPYEQYF. The genes are TRBV5-8 and TRBJ2-7, with D perhaps matching TRBD1 (6 bases). CDR1 is SGHTS, CDR2 YDEGEE, per germline. V lost 4 bases and J lost 2, with 13 bases in between. The CDR3 has 14 amino acids.